This T cell receptor (beta chain) emerged from a study of chemoradiotherapy in HPV16-positive cancers. The overall study: Candidate HPV-specific clones and shared TCR motifs came from a couple of HPV16-positive patients. Study-wide results and limits: During treatment, candidate HPV-specific clones and E7-related motifs expanded in tumor. HPV-responsive T-cell expansion during chemoradiotherapy was linked to improved recurrence-free survival in HPV16-positive patients.

Produced via immunoSEQ multiplex PCR; TCRdb's table is partial and in-frame only. Of about 67,000 clones listed, 88% were seen once; the top ten hold over 4%. Repertoires were sampled repeatedly during chemoradiotherapy. CDR3 length: 14 residues. CDR1 and CDR2 from the germline V gene are MNHEY and SVGAGI. Unmatched junction bases numbered 3, after V lost 6 bases and J lost 7 bases. With respect to this clone: What it binds is not known.

The receptor was derived from a human donor with HPV-associated anogenital cancer. The source material was blood, sampled from a patient who underwent chemoradiotherapy. This chain connects TRBV6-5 to TRBJ1-4; TRBD1 matches at 12 bases. The CDR3 sequence is CASRRDRGPEKLFF. In DNA form, the CDR3 reads TGTGCCAGCAGGAGGGACAGGGGGCCTGAAAAACTGTTTTTT.